A single sample gave rise to the 21 T cell receptor beta chains below, sequenced in a study of T cell responses to AZD1222 COVID-19 vaccine. Data came from immunoSEQ multiplex PCR; TCRdb stores just in-frame clones and leaves some out. The sample lists 90,000 to 120,000 clones, about 88% seen once, with approximately 19% in the top ten. Sequencing was performed on peripheral blood, taken on day 0 of AZD1222 vaccination. The source of these receptors is an adult in good health.

CDR3 DNA: TGTGCCATCAGTGACCCGGACCCGCAGCTGACGGCTTTCTTT. Residues: CAISDPDPQLTAFF. The chain combines TRBV10-3 with TRBJ1-1; D unresolved. The CDR3 totals 14 residues. Germline V CDR1 and CDR2: ENHRY, SYGVKD. The germline V and J ends were trimmed by 3 bases and 11 bases, with 19 bases remaining between them.

The chain links TRBV4-1 to TRBJ2-1; D may match TRBD1 or TRBD2 (5 bases each). The CDR3 has 14 amino acids. Germline CDR1 reads MGHRA; CDR2 reads YSYEKL. Deletions cut 2 bases from V and 5 bases from J, with 10 bases between. The CDR3 sequence is CASSQQGVHNEQFF. Written as DNA, the CDR3 is TGCGCCAGCAGCCAACAGGGAGTCCACAATGAGCAGTTCTTC.

V usage is TRBV5-1 and J usage is TRBJ2-1; D unclear. This CDR3 has 11 amino acids. V lost 4 bases to trimming and J lost 3 bases, with 2 bases between them. The V gene's germline CDR1 is SGHRS and CDR2 YFSETQ. For the CDR3, the DNA is TGCGCCAGCAGCGACTACAATGAGCAGTTCTTC. Residues: CASSDYNEQFF.

The chain recombines TRBV24-1 with TRBJ2-3; possible D gene TRBD1, 5 bases. The germline V gene encodes CDR1 KGHDR and CDR2 SFDVKD. Trimming stripped 4 bases from V and 7 bases from J, with 8 bases between. CDR3 length: 12 residues. The CDR3 DNA sequence: TGTGCCACCAGTGACCAGGGCCATACGCAGTATTTT. Amino acid sequence: CATSDQGHTQYF.

The gene calls are TRBV2 and TRBJ2-3; maybe TRBD2 (7 bases). V was shortened by 3 bases and J by 0 bases, with 19 bases between the two germline ends. CDR1 and CDR2 (germline): SNHLY, FYNNEI. CDR3 length: 18 residues. CDR3 loop: CASSEKSGGLASTDTQYF. The CDR3 bases are TGTGCCAGCAGTGAGAAGTCCGGGGGGCTCGCTAGCACAGATACGCAGTATTTT.

The CDR3 DNA reads as TGTGCCAGCAGCCAAGTGGGTAGGGACGAAGCTTTCTTT. It translates to CASSQVGRDEAFF. The rearrangement links TRBV3-1 (or the pseudogene TRBV3-2) to TRBJ1-1, with D maybe TRBD1 (5 bases). In germline, CDR1 is LGHDT, CDR2 YNNKEL (reference sequence). This CDR3 spans 13 amino acids. Trimming stripped 1 base from V and 8 bases from J, with 11 bases between.

The gene calls are TRBV18 and TRBJ2-7; a weak D match, TRBD2 (5 bases). The V end lost 2 bases, the J end lost 5 bases, and 10 bases lay between the germline ends. Germline V gene sequence: CDR1 KGHSH, CDR2 LQKENI. The CDR3 covers 13 residues. The CDR3 protein is CASSPEGSNEQYF. The CDR3 DNA follows: TGTGCCAGCTCACCAGAGGGTTCCAACGAGCAGTACTTC.

The chain has TRBV11-1 and TRBJ1-2; 7 bases align to TRBD1. Per germline, CDR1 SGHAT and CDR2 FQDESV (reference sequence). J gave up 4 bases and V 5 bases, and 10 bases lay outside the gene matches. The CDR3 totals 15 residues. CDR3 sequence: CASSPAGQPSYGYTF. The CDR3 DNA follows: TGTGCCAGCAGCCCAGCGGGACAGCCGAGCTATGGCTACACCTTC. Full variable domain (missing parts from reference TRBV11-1 and TRBJ1-2): EAEVAQSPRYKITEKSQAVAFWCDPISGHATLYWYRQILGQGPELLVQFQDESVVDDSQLPKDRFSAERLKGVDSTLKIQPAELGDSAMYLCASSPAGQPSYGYTFGSGTRLTVV.

This sequence joins TRBV18 and TRBJ1-5; 9 nucleotides line up with TRBD1. This CDR3 contains 17 residues. Germline V gives CDR1 KGHSH, CDR2 LQKENI. V was clipped by 4 bases and J by 2 bases; unmatched bases: 9. The CDR3 region is CASSREQGARGNQPQHF. The CDR3 DNA reads as TGTGCCAGCTCACGAGAACAGGGGGCGCGCGGCAATCAGCCCCAGCATTTT.

CDR3 nucleotide sequence: TGTGCCAGCAGCTTAACGGTGGGACTCATCTCGGATACGCAGTATTTT. Residues: CASSLTVGLISDTQYF. The chain uses TRBV7-3 and TRBJ2-3; weak D call: TRBD2 (6 bases). The CDR3 has 16 amino acids. Germline CDR1 reads SGHTA; CDR2 reads FQGTGA. With 0 bases removed from V and 6 bases from J, the gap between germline ends came to 16 bases.

This clone is a singleton in its sample. The chain couples TRBV6-6 to TRBJ2-3; 10 bases agree with TRBD2. Trimming took 6 bases from V and 7 from J; bases not matched to a gene: 7. Germline lookup yields CDR1 MNHNY and CDR2 SVGAGI (reference sequence). The CDR3 is made up of 14 amino acids. The CDR3, as DNA: TGTGCCAGCAGGCCGGGACTAGCGACCAATACGCAGTATTTT. Protein sequence: CASRPGLATNTQYF.

This clone was detected a few times. Different DNA sequences within this sample yield the same CDR3. This chain joins TRBV5-6 and TRBJ1-5; D is undetermined. The CDR3 length is 12 residues. CDR1 is SGHDT and CDR2 is YYEEEE in the germline V gene. V was trimmed by 0 bases and J by 7 bases, leaving 5 bases between them. CDR3 loop: CASSLVGQPQHF. For the CDR3, the DNA is TGTGCCAGCAGCTTGGTGGGGCAGCCCCAGCATTTT.

The CDR3 protein is CASSPIGGPRQETQYF. In DNA, the CDR3 is TGTGCCAGCAGCCCGATAGGGGGCCCGAGACAAGAGACCCAGTACTTC. The rearrangement joins TRBV11-2 to TRBJ2-5, with TRBD1 matching 7 bases. V gave up 5 bases and J gave up 2 bases; unmatched junction bases: 11. The germline gives CDR1 SGHAT, CDR2 FQNNGV. This CDR3 comprises 16 residues.

CDR3 in amino acids: CASTVQSDRAQPQHF. The CDR3 DNA reads TGTGCCAGTACGGTGCAGTCAGATAGGGCTCAGCCCCAGCATTTT. The chain uses TRBV19 and TRBJ1-5; D is uncertain. V was pared by 7 bases and J by 6 bases, with 19 bases between. CDR1 and CDR2 (germline): LNHDA, SQIVND (reference sequence). This CDR3 has 15 amino acids.

This sequence joins TRBV6-4 and TRBJ2-2, with 12 bases identical to TRBD2. CDR1 is MRHNA, CDR2 SNTAGT, per germline. With 4 bases clipped from V and 8 bases from J, the junction kept 5 bases outside the gene matches. CDR3 length equals 15 residues. The chain's CDR3 is CASSASGGAVGELFF. The CDR3 nucleotides are TGTGCCAGCAGTGCTAGCGGGGGGGCTGTTGGGGAGCTGTTTTTT.

This sequence joins TRBV10-3 and TRBJ1-1; D gene ambiguous. CDR1 and CDR2 (germline): ENHRY, SYGVKD. CDR3 size: 14 residues. V gave up 6 bases and J gave up 4 bases, with 15 bases separating them. This CDR3 is CAISTPPLGTEAFF. The CDR3 region has the DNA TGTGCCATCAGCACCCCCCCCCTGGGCACTGAAGCTTTCTTT.

The V and J genes are TRBV7-6 and TRBJ1-4; maybe TRBD1 (6 bases). This CDR3 has 15 amino acids. Trimming removed 5 bases from V and 2 bases from J, with 12 bases in between. Germline-derived CDR1 and CDR2 are SGHVS and FNYEAQ. CDR3 residues: CASSEGQTTNEKLFF. In nucleotides, the CDR3 is TGTGCCAGCAGCGAAGGACAGACCACTAATGAAAAACTGTTTTTT.

V gene TRBV5-6 combines with J gene TRBJ2-7; 7 bases are a match to TRBD2. V lost 4 bases and J lost 3; bases outside the gene matches: 10. Germline V gene lookup returns CDR1 SGHDT and CDR2 YYEEEE. CDR3 length: 15 residues. The CDR3 spells CASSLRGGTNYEQYF. Here the CDR3 DNA reads TGTGCCAGCAGCCTCCGTGGAGGGACTAACTACGAGCAGTACTTC.

The chain joins TRBV9 to TRBJ2-3; 8 bases fit TRBD2. After removal of 0 bases from V and 2 bases from J, the junction contained 5 bases not matched to a gene. Germline CDR1 reads SGDLS; CDR2 reads YYNGEE. This CDR3 contains 16 residues. CDR3 protein: CASSVAGGAITDTQYF. The DNA of the CDR3 is TGTGCCAGCAGCGTAGCGGGGGGGGCGATCACAGATACGCAGTATTTT.

The rearrangement links TRBV6-2 or TRBV6-3 to TRBJ1-2; 7 bases are a match to TRBD1. Germline CDR1 MNHEY, CDR2 SVGEGT. This CDR3 is 17 amino acids long. After removal of 2 bases from V and 5 bases from J, the junction contained 14 bases not matched to a gene. The CDR3 loop is CASSYPPLGQERYGYTF. CDR3 nucleotides: TGTGCCAGCAGTTACCCCCCACTTGGACAGGAGAGGTATGGCTACACCTTC.

The chain couples TRBV6-1 to TRBJ1-4, with 8 bases aligning to TRBD1. The trim removed 2 bases at V and 5 bases at J, leaving 7 bases unmatched. The germline gives CDR1 MNHNS, CDR2 SASEGT. CDR3 size: 16 residues. For the CDR3, the DNA is TGTGCCAGCAGTGAAAGGGGAGGACAGGGAAATGAAAAACTGTTTTTT. This gives the protein CASSERGGQGNEKLFF.